This T cell receptor beta chain was recovered during a study of cytomegalovirus exposure and HLA in healthy donors. Germline V gives CDR1 SQVTM, CDR2 ANQGSEA. J was trimmed by 1 base and V by 2 bases; bases with no gene match: 2. The CDR3 is 14 amino acids. The primer mix had 60 Vbeta and 13 Jbeta primers. Data came from immunoSEQ multiplex PCR; TCRdb stores just in-frame clones and leaves some out. The top ten hold about 10% of the sample, which has 150,000 to 200,000 clones, 80% to 90% seen once. The V and J genes are TRBV29-1 and TRBJ2-1; 7 bases map to TRBD2. The TCR was taken from a man between 18 and 35 years old in good health and CMV-seropositive. Sequencing was done on a sample of PBMCs. CDR3 DNA: TGCAGCGTTGAACTAGCGGTTTCCTACAATGAGCAGTTCTTC. Protein sequence: CSVELAVSYNEQFF.